This T cell receptor (beta chain) originates from a study of cytomegalovirus exposure and HLA in healthy donors. The study's findings and limits: Clusters of TCRs from the first cohort tended to co-occur in the roughly 120 validation repertoires (as a later analysis found).

Assay used: immunoSEQ multiplex PCR; TCRdb lists only in-frame clones, some missing. The sample consists of some 160,000 clones, 88% of them appearing once. The germline V gene encodes CDR1 SNHLY and CDR2 FYNNEI. The V and J ends lost 5 bases and 8 bases, in that order; junction bases with no gene match: 6. The CDR3 loop spans 13 amino acids. Comments on this clone: As yet, its antigen is unknown.

This chain joins TRBV2 and TRBJ1-2, with 9 bases fitting TRBD1. Sequencing was done on a sample of PBMCs. This TCR was sampled from a man in his late teens or twenties in good health and CMV-seronegative. CDR3 in DNA: TGTGCCAGCAGTACCGGGACAGGGAGGGGCTACACCTTC. Translated: CASSTGTGRGYTF. The entire variable domain, with the rest obtained from reference TRBV2 and TRBJ1-2, is as follows: EPEVTQTPSHQVTQMGQEVILRCVPISNHLYFYWYRQILGQKVEFLVSFYNNEISEKSEIFDDQFSVERPDGSNFTLKIRSTKLEDSAMYFCASSTGTGRGYTFGSGTRLTVV.